One sample yielded the 27 T cell receptor beta chains listed below, sequenced in a study of blood T cell repertoires in COVID-19. Data came from immunoSEQ multiplex PCR; TCRdb stores just in-frame clones and leaves some out. The sample lists fewer than 100,000 clones, less than 90% seen once, with about 7.7% in the top ten. The specimen was peripheral blood. These receptors originate from a man aged 60 to 69 with acute or convalescent COVID-19.

This chain links TRBV2 with TRBJ1-1, with 12 bases matching TRBD1. The CDR3 runs to 16 residues. Germline CDR1 reads SNHLY; CDR2 reads FYNNEI. With V trimmed by 9 bases and J by 10 bases, 18 bases remained unmatched. CDR3 loop: CASTTTPGTGGLIAFF. The CDR3 coding sequence is TGTGCCAGTACTACTACCCCCGGGACAGGGGGCCTTATAGCTTTCTTT.

The chain has TRBV5-1 and TRBJ2-7; TRBD1 might be the D (6 bases). V dropped 8 bases and J dropped 8 bases, with 23 bases sitting between them. This CDR3 has 14 residues. Germline assignment: CDR1 SGHRS and CDR2 YFSETQ. As DNA, the CDR3 is TGCGCCAGTTCTAACCGGGACACCGATAGGAAGCAGTACTTC. Amino acid sequence: CASSNRDTDRKQYF.

The chain recombines TRBV24-1 with TRBJ2-5, with 7 bases that match TRBD1. Per germline, CDR1 KGHDR and CDR2 SFDVKD. The CDR3 is 15 amino acids. V lost 3 bases, J lost 4 bases, and 7 bases stayed unmatched. The CDR3 sequence: CATSDPGQSPETQYF. For the CDR3, the DNA is TGTGCCACCAGTGATCCGGGACAGTCCCCAGAGACCCAGTACTTC.

The chain carries TRBV7-6 and TRBJ2-2; D is unclear. The V gene lost 6 bases and the J gene lost 1 base, with 12 bases spanning the gap. This CDR3 has 15 amino acids. CDR1 SGHVS and CDR2 FNYEAQ come from the germline V gene. Here the CDR3 reads CASSWSHRNTGELFF. The CDR3, as DNA: TGTGCCAGCAGTTGGTCCCACAGGAACACCGGGGAGCTGTTTTTT. Complete variable domain (other parts from reference TRBV7-6 and TRBJ2-2): GAGVSQSPRYKVTKRGQDVALRCDPISGHVSLYWYRQALGQGPEFLTYFNYEAQQDKSGLPNDRFSAERPEGSISTLTIQRTEQRDSAMYRCASSWSHRNTGELFFGEGSRLTVL.

The chain couples TRBV7-8 to TRBJ2-1; 9 nucleotides agree with TRBD2. The V gene end was trimmed by 7 bases and the J gene end by 0 bases; junction bases not matched to a gene: 19. The germline gives CDR1 SGHVS, CDR2 FQNEAQ. The CDR3 covers 20 residues. The CDR3 bases are TGTGCCAGCATCCCCCGAGGGACTAGCCTGGGGAGGAGCTCCTACAATGAGCAGTTCTTC. As protein: CASIPRGTSLGRSSYNEQFF.

The CDR3 is CASSQVNRNTEAFF. CDR3 DNA sequence: TGTGCCAGCAGCCAAGTAAACAGAAACACTGAAGCTTTCTTT. The chain couples TRBV3-1 (or the pseudogene TRBV3-2) to TRBJ1-1; D is unresolved. CDR1 LGHDT and CDR2 YNNKEL come from the germline V gene (reference sequence). This CDR3 is 14 amino acids long. V was cut by 1 base and J by 2 bases, with 8 bases left in between.

The gene calls are TRBV10-1 and TRBJ2-1, with TRBD1 as a possible D gene (5 bases). Deletions cut 3 bases from V and 4 bases from J, with 10 bases between. The CDR3 loop spans 14 amino acids. CDR1 WNHNN and CDR2 SYGVQD come from the germline V gene (reference sequence). The DNA for the CDR3 is TGCGCCAGCAGTGACAGGGTGGGGTACAATGAGCAGTTCTTC. It codes for CASSDRVGYNEQFF.

This clone appeared a few times. The rearrangement links TRBV29-1 to TRBJ1-1, with TRBD1 matching over 8 bases. Germline CDR1 reads SQVTM; CDR2 reads ANQGSEA. Trimming removed 4 bases from V and 7 bases from J; junction bases left unmatched: 8. There are 13 residues in the CDR3. CDR3 in DNA: TGCAGCGTTGCAAAGGCAGGGGGCCTTGAAGCTTTCTTT. This encodes CSVAKAGGLEAFF.

This clone was detected only a few times. This rearrangement joins TRBV7-3 to TRBJ1-6; no definite D call. Germline-derived CDR1 and CDR2 are SGHTA and FQGTGA. CDR3 size: 17 residues. The V end lost 10 bases, the J end lost 0 bases, and 19 bases lay between the germline ends. CDR3 nucleotide sequence: TGTGCCACCCCCTGCTCAGGTCTGAGCTCCTATAATTCACCCCTCCACTTT. Translation gives CATPCSGLSSYNSPLHF.

This clone has just a few counts. The rearrangement joins TRBV19 to TRBJ1-1; tentatively, D is TRBD1 (5 bases). This CDR3 region has 15 residues. Germline CDR1 and CDR2: LNHDA and SQIVND (reference sequence). The germline V and J ends were trimmed by 7 bases and 4 bases, with 19 bases remaining between them. The CDR3 sequence is CASKSDRRGGTEAFF. The CDR3 DNA reads TGTGCCAGTAAATCCGACAGAAGGGGAGGCACTGAAGCTTTCTTT.

The chain joins TRBV14 to TRBJ1-1; D is unresolved. The CDR3 covers 15 residues. Trimming took off 0 bases at V and 5 bases at J, with 13 bases between the two ends. Germline V gene sequence: CDR1 SGHDN, CDR2 FVKESK. This chain's CDR3 is CASSQEEGFGTEAFF. The CDR3 DNA reads TGTGCCAGCAGCCAAGAAGAGGGATTCGGGACTGAAGCTTTCTTT.

The V gene is TRBV13, the J gene TRBJ1-2; possibly TRBD1 for D (5 bases). The germline CDR1 and CDR2 sequences are PRHDT and FYEKMQ (reference sequence). Trimming removed 1 base from V and 7 bases from J, with 16 bases in between. The CDR3 covers 15 residues. DNA for the CDR3: TGTGCCAGCAGCTTAGCTGGAGGGACTTCTTTTGGCTACACCTTC. It specifies CASSLAGGTSFGYTF. Using reference TRBV13 and TRBJ1-2 for the parts outside the CDR3, the full variable domain is AAGVIQSPRHLIKEKRETATLKCYPIPRHDTVYWYQQGPGQDPQFLISFYEKMQSDKGSIPDRFSAQQFSDYHSELNMSSLELGDSALYFCASSLAGGTSFGYTFGSGTRLTVV.

J is TRBJ1-1 and V is TRBV30; 10 bases line up with TRBD1. This CDR3 is built from 14 residues. Losses at the gene ends were 3 bases for V and 5 bases for J; bases not matched to a gene: 6. Looked up from germline, CDR1 is GTSNPN and CDR2 is SVGIG (reference sequence). CDR3 sequence reads: CAWRGQGERTEAFF. The DNA of the CDR3 is TGTGCCTGGAGAGGACAGGGGGAGAGGACTGAAGCTTTCTTT.

In its sample, this clone was seen once. This rearrangement joins TRBV19 to TRBJ2-2; 13 bases fit TRBD2. Germline lookup yields CDR1 LNHDA and CDR2 SQIVND (reference sequence). V lost 10 bases and J lost 5; bases outside the gene matches: 13. The CDR3 loop spans 17 amino acids. Here the CDR3 reads CATTRAGTSGTTGELFF. The CDR3 DNA sequence: TGTGCCACCACACGGGCAGGGACTAGCGGGACTACCGGGGAGCTGTTTTTT.

V usage is TRBV19 and J usage is TRBJ2-7; the match to TRBD1 covers 10 bases. The CDR3 runs to 15 residues. The germline V gene encodes CDR1 LNHDA and CDR2 SQIVND (reference sequence). J gave up 8 bases and V 0 bases, and 7 bases lay outside the gene matches. The CDR3 region is CASSIEGQGTHKQYF. In nucleotides, the CDR3 is TGTGCCAGTAGTATAGAGGGACAGGGGACTCATAAGCAGTACTTC.

The chain carries TRBV5-4 and TRBJ2-2, with 7 bases fitting TRBD1. V was pared by 1 base and J by 5 bases, with 2 bases of the junction left unmatched. Looked up from germline, CDR1 is SGHNT and CDR2 is YYREEE (reference sequence). This CDR3 has 14 amino acids. Here the CDR3 reads CASSLRGQTGELFF. In DNA form, the CDR3 reads TGTGCCAGCAGCTTGAGGGGACAGACCGGGGAGCTGTTTTTT.

The CDR3 region has the DNA TGTGCCAGCAGCTTGGGGCAGGTCCCGTACGAGCAGTACTTC. Translated: CASSLGQVPYEQYF. The gene calls are TRBV11-2 and TRBJ2-7, with D perhaps matching TRBD1 (5 bases). CDR1 and CDR2 (germline): SGHAT, FQNNGV. This CDR3 comprises 14 residues. Trimming took 3 bases from V and 4 from J, leaving 13 bases between them.

The chain carries TRBV5-4 and TRBJ1-2; D may be TRBD1 (5 bases). This CDR3 is 15 amino acids long. CDR1 SGHNT and CDR2 YYREEE come from the germline V gene (reference sequence). Trimming removed 0 bases at V and 4 bases at J, with 13 bases between. The CDR3 nucleotides are TGTGCCAGCAGCTTGGTTGGGGGGAAAGGCTATGGCTACACCTTC. Its protein product is CASSLVGGKGYGYTF.

V is TRBV28 and J is TRBJ2-1; 8 bases match TRBD2. The V gene's germline CDR1 is MDHEN and CDR2 SYDVKM. With 3 bases clipped from V and 4 bases from J, the junction kept 14 bases outside the gene matches. CDR3 length: 18 residues. The CDR3: CASSFRPSAGARYNEQFF. The CDR3, as DNA: TGTGCCAGCAGTTTTCGCCCTTCAGCGGGGGCTCGATACAATGAGCAGTTCTTC.

J is TRBJ1-5 and V is TRBV9; a possible D gene is TRBD1 (5 bases). This CDR3 region has 13 residues. Germline CDR1 reads SGDLS; CDR2 reads YYNGEE. Trimming removed 2 bases at V and 5 bases at J, with 8 bases between. The CDR3 DNA reads TGTGCCAGCAGCGTGGGGCTCGATCAGCCCCAGCATTTT. This translates into CASSVGLDQPQHF.

This clone was seen just once. This chain links TRBV6-6 with TRBJ2-3; 8 bases match TRBD1. V gave up 5 bases and J gave up 0 bases; unmatched junction bases: 7. Germline V gene data show CDR1 as MNHNY and CDR2 as SVGAGI (reference sequence). The length of the CDR3 is 16 residues. The CDR3 coding sequence is TGTGCCAGCAGTGTAAACAGGGGGATAAGCACAGATACGCAGTATTTT. Protein: CASSVNRGISTDTQYF.

The gene calls are TRBV7-9 and TRBJ1-2, with a weak D call TRBD1 (6 bases). Germline V lookup: CDR1 SEHNR, CDR2 FQNEAQ (reference sequence). Trimming stripped 8 bases from V and 7 bases from J, with 20 bases between. The CDR3 length is 14 residues. CDR3 sequence: CASGPGHAMAGYTF. Here the CDR3 DNA reads TGTGCCAGCGGGCCGGGACACGCCATGGCTGGCTACACCTTC.

This chain joins TRBV7-6 and TRBJ2-5; TRBD1 agrees at 7 bases. Losses at the gene ends were 4 bases for V and 2 bases for J; bases not matched to a gene: 7. This CDR3 has 15 residues. Germline CDR1 and CDR2: SGHVS and FNYEAQ. CDR3 in amino acids: CASSSRDSSQETQYF. Here the CDR3 DNA reads TGTGCCAGCAGCTCCCGGGACAGCTCACAAGAGACCCAGTACTTC.

V and J are TRBV2 and TRBJ2-5, with TRBD2 matching over 7 bases. Trimming removed 7 bases from V and 1 base from J; junction bases left unmatched: 3. The CDR3 extends over 13 amino acids. CDR1 and CDR2 from the germline V gene are SNHLY and FYNNEI. CDR3 nucleotides: TGTGCCAGCATAGCGGGCTCCCAAGAGACCCAGTACTTC. Translation: CASIAGSQETQYF.

The chain carries TRBV9 and TRBJ1-6; 10 bases line up with TRBD1. V shed 2 bases, J shed 7 bases, and the junction held 3 bases outside the gene matches. CDR3 length equals 15 residues. Germline V gene sequence: CDR1 SGDLS, CDR2 YYNGEE. The CDR3 coding sequence is TGTGCCAGCAGCGTCGACAGGGGGCAAAATTCACCCCTCCACTTT. Amino acids: CASSVDRGQNSPLHF. Full variable domain (outside the CDR3, taken from reference TRBV9 and TRBJ1-6): DSGVTQTPKHLITATGQRVTLRCSPRSGDLSVYWYQQSLDQGLQFLIQYYNGEERAKGNILERFSAQQFPDLHSELNLSSLELGDSALYFCASSVDRGQNSPLHFGNGTRLTVT.

This chain links TRBV2 with TRBJ1-6; 10 nucleotides agree with TRBD1. The CDR3 consists of 13 residues. Germline-derived CDR1 and CDR2 are SNHLY and FYNNEI. J lost 9 bases, V lost 9 bases, and 5 bases had no gene match. CDR3 residues: CARNRDRGSPLHF. CDR3 coding DNA: TGTGCCAGGAACCGGGACAGGGGTTCACCCCTCCACTTT.

This rearrangement joins TRBV27 to TRBJ1-1; TRBD1 aligns across 12 bases. The V gene end was trimmed by 2 bases and the J gene end by 2 bases; junction bases not matched to a gene: 9. CDR3 length: 18 amino acids. CDR1 is MNHEY, CDR2 SMNVEV, per germline (reference sequence). Here the CDR3 reads CASSLVTRDRGRNTEAFF. The CDR3 DNA is TGTGCCAGCAGTTTAGTAACCCGGGACAGGGGGCGTAACACTGAAGCTTTCTTT.